The entry below gives a single TCR beta chain sequence along with its context. Antigen: not known. Then a second PCR, running about 7 to 11 cycles, was carried out with a sample-barcoded 5' primer and a J-beta primer mix. TCRdb re-called the 5' RACE reads through MiXCR, storing one row per CDR3 protein. This table holds around 1,100,000 distinct CDR3 sequences, more than 30% found once. The CDR3 loop spans 15 amino acids. CDR1 is SGHTA, CDR2 FQGNSA, per germline. V lost 4 bases, J lost 4 bases, and 16 bases lay in between. The data belong to a study of blood T cells in healthy people across ages. For the study at large: About one barcoded TCR beta cDNA was captured per two T cells.

Staff drew roughly 10 milliliters of peripheral blood from each donor. Study-wide points: CMV infection status of these donors was not known. Estimates of diversity drawn from one million T cells were considered underestimates.

The rearrangement links TRBV7-2 to TRBJ1-2, with D tentatively TRBD1 (5 bases). This receptor was identified in a young man in good health. The sample consisted of blood. The CDR3 DNA is TGTGCCAGCAGCTGGGGGGTGACAGTATCCTATGGCTACACCTTC. Encoded protein: CASSWGVTVSYGYTF.